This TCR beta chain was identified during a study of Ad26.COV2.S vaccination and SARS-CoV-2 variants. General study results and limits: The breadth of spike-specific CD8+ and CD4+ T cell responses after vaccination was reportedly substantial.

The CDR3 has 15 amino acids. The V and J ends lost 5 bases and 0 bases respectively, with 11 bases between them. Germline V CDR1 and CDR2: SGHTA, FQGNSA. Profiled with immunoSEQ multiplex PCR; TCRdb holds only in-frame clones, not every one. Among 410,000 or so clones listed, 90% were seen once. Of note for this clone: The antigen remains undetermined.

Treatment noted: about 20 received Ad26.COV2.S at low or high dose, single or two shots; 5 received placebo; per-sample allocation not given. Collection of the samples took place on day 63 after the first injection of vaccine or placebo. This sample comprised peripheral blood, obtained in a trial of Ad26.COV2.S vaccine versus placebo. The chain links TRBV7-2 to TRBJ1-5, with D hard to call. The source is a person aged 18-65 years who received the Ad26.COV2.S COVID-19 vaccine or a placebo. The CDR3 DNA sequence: TGTGCCAGCAGCCACGGGGATTTTAGCAATCAGCCCCAGCATTTT. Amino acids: CASSHGDFSNQPQHF.